This T cell receptor beta chain is drawn from a study of T cells after yellow fever vaccination. The table lists this clonotype with a few counts. TCRdb reanalysed the 5' RACE reads using MiXCR and keeps one entry per CDR3 protein. The table shows just under 600,000 distinct CDR3 sequences, with around an eighth occurring only once. The clonotype originates from a man aged 25 to 40 who received the YFV17D yellow fever vaccine. The sequencing here drew on PBMCs, taken on the day of the yellow fever booster vaccination.

The CDR3 sequence: CSASPGASGRRFGNEQFF. Written as DNA, the CDR3 is TGCAGTGCTAGTCCCGGGGCTAGCGGGAGGAGATTTGGCAATGAGCAGTTCTTC. The V gene is TRBV20-1, the J gene TRBJ2-1, with 11 bases matching TRBD2. CDR1 and CDR2 from the germline V gene are DFQATT and SNEGSKA (reference sequence). CDR3 length: 18 residues. V dropped 3 bases and J dropped 6; count of bases not matched to a gene: 16.